The 6 T cell receptor beta chains reported below all come from one sample, sequenced in a study of PD-L1 blockade in urothelial cancer. Libraries were prepared by immunoSEQ multiplex PCR; TCRdb keeps only in-frame clonotypes and omits some of them. The data show some 42,000 clones, with roughly 77% seen just once and around 2.5% held by the top ten. Sequencing used PBMCs, obtained around atezolizumab (anti-PD-L1) treatment. The receptors stem from a man aged 65-85 years with urothelial cancer.

This chain links TRBV23-1 with TRBJ1-5; no firm D call. TRBV23-1 is an ORF; its function is uncertain. V lost 0 bases, J lost 6 bases, and 12 bases lay in between. The length of the CDR3 is 15 residues. CDR3 DNA: TGCGCCAGCAGTCAATCGTGTCTATACGGTCAGCCCCAGCATTTT. Residues: CASSQSCLYGQPQHF.

This clone was observed a few times. V gene TRBV7-2 combines with J gene TRBJ1-1; weak D call: TRBD1 (5 bases). Trimming took 2 bases from V and 0 from J, leaving 10 bases between them. Germline-derived CDR1 and CDR2 are SGHTA and FQGNSA. The CDR3 extends over 15 amino acids. Here the CDR3 reads CASSLIGVMNTEAFF. The DNA of the CDR3 is TGTGCCAGCAGCTTAATAGGGGTGATGAACACTGAAGCTTTCTTT. Supplemented by reference TRBV7-2 and TRBJ1-1, the full variable domain reads GAGVSQSPSNKVTEKGKDVELRCDPISGHTALYWYRQSLGQGLEFLIYFQGNSAPDKSGLPSDRFSAERTGGSVSTLTIQRTQQEDSAVYLCASSLIGVMNTEAFFGQGTRLTVV.

The CDR3 here is CASRTGSGTDTQYF. CDR3 nucleotides: TGCGCCAGCCGGACAGGGTCTGGCACAGATACGCAGTATTTT. The gene calls are TRBV10-2 and TRBJ2-3; 8 bases fit TRBD1. Germline values: CDR1 WSHSY, CDR2 SAAADI. The V segment lost 8 bases and the J segment 1 base; nucleotides outside the gene matches: 5. The CDR3 is 14 amino acids.

V and J are TRBV6-6 and TRBJ2-1, with 7 bases aligning to TRBD1. V lost 6 bases to trimming and J lost 9 bases; unmatched junction nucleotides: 5. There are 12 residues in the CDR3. Looked up from germline, CDR1 is MNHNY and CDR2 is SVGAGI (reference sequence). The CDR3 spells CASRYAGGEQFF. The CDR3 coding sequence is TGTGCCAGCAGATATGCAGGGGGTGAGCAGTTCTTC.

V and J are TRBV5-3 and TRBJ2-1, with a weak D call TRBD1 (6 bases). Being an ORF, TRBV5-3 has a function that is uncertain. The CDR3 has 18 amino acids. Trimming left V 3 bases short and J 10 bases short, with 29 bases between. In DNA, the CDR3 is TGTGCCAGAAGCTCCCCAATAAGCCCGGCCCACAGGGTTTGCGAGCAGTTCTTC. This gives the protein CARSSPISPAHRVCEQFF.

CDR3 region: CSVLGAGRDTDTQYF. The CDR3 nucleotides are TGCAGCGTCTTAGGGGCGGGAAGAGACACAGATACGCAGTATTTT. The rearrangement joins TRBV29-1 to TRBJ2-3, with a tentative D call TRBD2 (6 bases). This CDR3 is built from 15 residues. Trimming removed 6 bases at V and 2 bases at J, with 18 bases between. Germline V gene data show CDR1 as SQVTM and CDR2 as ANQGSEA.